This TCR beta chain originates from a study of shared clonotypes between healthy human individuals. Assay used: immunoSEQ multiplex PCR; TCRdb lists only in-frame clones, some missing. The sample yields about 380,000 clones, about 96% seen once. V was cut by 7 bases and J by 4 bases, with 10 bases left in between. CDR1 and CDR2 from the germline V gene are MDHEN and SYDVKM. The CDR3 has 12 amino acids. The rearrangement uses TRBV28 and TRBJ1-2; D is unresolved. The clonotype was recovered from a man under 40 in good health. The sequenced sample consisted of memory CD8+ T cells sorted from blood. This sample's subset: CD45RO+ cells pooled with CCR7-negative TemRA cells. This chain's CDR3 is CASTWTPYGYTF. In DNA, the CDR3 is TGTGCCAGCACTTGGACGCCCTATGGCTACACCTTC.